One and the same sample provided the 31 T cell receptor beta chains below, sequenced in a study of cytomegalovirus exposure and HLA in healthy donors. PCR involved 60 Vbeta and 13 Jbeta primers. The method was immunoSEQ multiplex PCR; TCRdb's version includes in-frame clones alone and lacks a portion of them. The sample holds 200,000 to 250,000 clones, approximately 80% seen once. Source material: PBMCs. The receptor set was obtained from a male donor in good health and CMV-seronegative.

This chain joins TRBV2 and TRBJ1-5; tentatively, D is TRBD1 (6 bases). Germline V gene sequence: CDR1 SNHLY, CDR2 FYNNEI. V was cut by 3 bases and J by 5 bases, with 11 bases left in between. The CDR3 sequence is 14 residues long. The CDR3, as DNA: TGTGCCAGCAGTGATAGGGGGTCCCATCAGCCCCAGCATTTT. This sequence encodes CASSDRGSHQPQHF.

V and J are TRBV7-3 and TRBJ2-1; a weak D match, TRBD1 (5 bases). Germline CDR1 and CDR2: SGHTA and FQGTGA. This CDR3 has 16 amino acids. Between the trimmed V and J ends, which lost 1 base and 3 bases, there was a span of 13 bases. The CDR3 protein is CASSLIGQGSYNEQFF. DNA of the CDR3: TGTGCCAGCAGCTTAATTGGGCAGGGTAGCTACAATGAGCAGTTCTTC.

This sequence joins TRBV7-2 and TRBJ2-7; the match to TRBD1 covers 9 bases. Trimming took 1 base from V and 4 from J; bases not matched to a gene: 5. CDR1 is SGHTA and CDR2 is FQGNSA in the germline V gene. CDR3 length: 15 amino acids. The CDR3 is CASSLVVGQGYEQYF. CDR3 DNA: TGTGCCAGCAGCTTAGTAGTCGGACAGGGGTACGAGCAGTACTTC.

The CDR3, as DNA: TGTGCCAGCAGTCCCCGGACAGGGGGGTTGTTATGGGAGCAGTACTTC. This translates into CASSPRTGGLLWEQYF. This chain joins TRBV28 and TRBJ2-7; 10 nucleotides agree with TRBD1. Germline V lookup: CDR1 MDHEN, CDR2 SYDVKM. V shed 5 bases and J 7 bases; nucleotides not matched to a gene: 14. CDR3 size: 16 residues. Complete variable domain (other parts from reference TRBV28 and TRBJ2-7): DVKVTQSSRYLVKRTGEKVFLECVQDMDHENMFWYRQDPGLGLRLIYFSYDVKMKEKGDIPEGYSVSREKKERFSLILESASTNQTSMYLCASSPRTGGLLWEQYFGPGTRLTVT.

This CDR3 reads CSVSDRYNEQFF. In DNA form, the CDR3 reads TGCAGCGTCTCCGACAGGTACAATGAGCAGTTCTTC. The chain links TRBV29-1 to TRBJ2-1, with TRBD1 as a possible D gene (6 bases). V lost 6 bases and J lost 4, with 10 bases in between. Germline CDR1 SQVTM, CDR2 ANQGSEA. There are 12 residues in the CDR3.

In its sample, this clone was seen once. The rearrangement joins TRBV28 to TRBJ1-1, with TRBD1 matching over 7 bases. Germline-derived CDR1 and CDR2 are MDHEN and SYDVKM. The CDR3 spans 14 residues. With V trimmed by 4 bases and J by 8 bases, 10 bases remained unmatched. The CDR3 sequence is CASSSTVGGQEAFF. The DNA of the CDR3 is TGTGCCAGCAGTTCCACGGTAGGGGGACAGGAAGCTTTCTTT.

There are a few counts of this clone. The chain employs TRBV5-1 and TRBJ2-7; 8 bases map to TRBD2. CDR1 and CDR2 from the germline V gene are SGHRS and YFSETQ. There are 15 residues in the CDR3. With 1 base clipped from V and 2 bases from J, the junction kept 5 bases outside the gene matches. CDR3 sequence (DNA): TGCGCCAGCAGCTTGAAAGCGGGGGATACCTACGAGCAGTACTTC. This translates into CASSLKAGDTYEQYF.

The J gene is TRBJ2-3, the V gene TRBV19; 12 nucleotides line up with TRBD1. CDR3 length: 15 residues. Unmatched junction bases numbered 4, after V lost 3 bases and J lost 6 bases. Germline values: CDR1 LNHDA, CDR2 SQIVND (reference sequence). CDR3 loop: CASSMGTGGSDTQYF. The CDR3 DNA follows: TGTGCCAGTAGTATGGGGACAGGGGGCTCGGATACGCAGTATTTT.

The genes are TRBV4-2 and TRBJ2-3, with 9 nucleotides matching TRBD1. The CDR3 length is 17 residues. J gave up 1 base and V 1 base, and 6 bases lay outside the gene matches. The germline V gene encodes CDR1 LGHNA and CDR2 YNFKEQ. CDR3 region: CASSQGGTGSGTDTQYF. DNA for the CDR3: TGTGCCAGCAGCCAAGGGGGGACAGGGAGTGGCACAGATACGCAGTATTTT.

As regards this clone: The germline gene is not matched at one end of the junction; a read error may be the cause. The rearrangement links TRBV7-9 to TRBJ2-7, with 7 bases that match TRBD1. The germline gives CDR1 SEHNR, CDR2 FQNEAQ (reference sequence). The length of the CDR3 is 17 residues. CDR3 in amino acids: CSSSETPGQRYSYEQYF. The CDR3 bases are TGTTCCAGCAGCGAAACACCGGGACAGAGATACTCCTACGAGCAGTACTTC.

This clone was detected only once. The CDR3 DNA follows: TGTGCCAGCAGTCCCCTGAATGGACTGTACGAGCAGTACTTC. Amino acids: CASSPLNGLYEQYF. This sequence joins TRBV27 and TRBJ2-7, with TRBD2 as a possible D gene (5 bases). Germline CDR1 is MNHEY and CDR2 is SMNVEV (reference sequence). Trimming removed 5 bases at V and 4 bases at J, with 15 bases between. This CDR3 contains 14 residues.

The chain joins TRBV6-6 to TRBJ1-2; D gene unclear. There are 14 residues in the CDR3. Per the germline V gene, CDR1 is MNHNY and CDR2 is SVGAGI (reference sequence). V was shortened by 5 bases and J by 8 bases, with 18 bases between the two germline ends. DNA of the CDR3: TGTGCCAGCAGTAACCTCAACCGGGGAGAGGGCTACACCTTC. Amino acids: CASSNLNRGEGYTF.

The V and J genes are TRBV5-4 and TRBJ2-3, with 7 bases aligning to TRBD1. Germline V gene data show CDR1 as SGHNT and CDR2 as YYREEE (reference sequence). The CDR3 runs 14 residues. V gave up 4 bases and J gave up 5 bases; unmatched junction bases: 7. CDR3: CASSPTGARDTQYF. The CDR3 DNA is TGTGCCAGCAGCCCAACAGGGGCCAGAGATACGCAGTATTTT.

This chain uses TRBV7-9 with TRBJ2-2; maybe TRBD2 (5 bases). The CDR3 is 15 amino acids. Germline assignment: CDR1 SEHNR and CDR2 FQNEAQ (reference sequence). The V gene lost 2 bases and the J gene lost 0 bases, with 7 bases spanning the gap. DNA for the CDR3: TGTGCCAGCAGCTTAACACTAGCGAACACCGGGGAGCTGTTTTTT. As protein: CASSLTLANTGELFF.

The chain joins TRBV9 to TRBJ2-2, with D tentatively TRBD1 (5 bases). Germline assignment: CDR1 SGDLS and CDR2 YYNGEE. The CDR3 length is 16 residues. Between the trimmed V and J ends, which lost 4 bases and 0 bases, there was a span of 13 bases. The CDR3 loop reads CASSNDRSANTGELFF. The CDR3 DNA sequence: TGTGCCAGCAGCAACGACAGATCCGCGAACACCGGGGAGCTGTTTTTT.

The rearrangement links TRBV5-8 to TRBJ2-2, with 9 bases identical to TRBD2. After removal of 4 bases from V and 4 bases from J, the junction contained 14 bases not matched to a gene. The CDR3 is 18 residues long. Germline CDR1 SGHTS, CDR2 YDEGEE. The CDR3 DNA follows: TGTGCCAGCAGCCCTGGGAAGATAGCGGGAGTGCCCACCGGGGAGCTGTTTTTT. Amino acids: CASSPGKIAGVPTGELFF.

The CDR3 reads CASSEHQPQHF. DNA of the CDR3: TGTGCCAGCAGCGAGCATCAGCCCCAGCATTTT. The chain has TRBV28 and TRBJ1-5; no clear D gene. The ends were cut back, 6 bases at V and 5 bases at J, with 5 bases in the middle. Germline CDR1 reads MDHEN; CDR2 reads SYDVKM. The CDR3 spans 11 residues.

The rearrangement joins TRBV6-5 to TRBJ2-4, with TRBD2 matching over 7 bases. This CDR3 is 16 amino acids long. The junction had 4 bases not matched to a gene; V was cut back by 2 bases and J by 0 bases. Germline lookup yields CDR1 MNHEY and CDR2 SVGAGI. The CDR3 protein is CASSYSLAVAKNIQYF. As DNA, the CDR3 is TGTGCCAGCAGTTACAGTCTAGCGGTAGCCAAAAACATTCAGTACTTC.

V and J are TRBV7-9 and TRBJ2-3; 9 bases line up with TRBD2. CDR1 is SEHNR and CDR2 is FQNEAQ in the germline V gene (reference sequence). The CDR3 length is 16 residues. Losses at the gene ends were 2 bases for V and 1 base for J; bases not matched to a gene: 4. CDR3 loop: CASSLMASGGTDTQYF. In nucleotides, the CDR3 is TGTGCCAGCAGCTTAATGGCTAGCGGGGGCACAGATACGCAGTATTTT.

Comments on this clone: This may stem from a read error, because a much larger clone lies one nucleotide away. Other nucleotide sequences from this sample produce the same CDR3. V is TRBV4-1 and J is TRBJ1-2; TRBD1 agrees at 10 bases. V was clipped by 4 bases and J by 8 bases; unmatched bases: 10. This CDR3 region has 15 residues. CDR1 MGHRA and CDR2 YSYEKL come from the germline V gene. CDR3 sequence (DNA): TGCGCCAGCAGCCTATCGACAGGGGGCGGGTTGGGCTACACCTTC. Translated, it gives CASSLSTGGGLGYTF.

The chain carries TRBV7-9 and TRBJ2-6; 9 bases line up with TRBD1. The CDR3 is 19 residues long. Trimming took 5 bases from V and 1 from J; bases not matched to a gene: 12. Germline V gene data show CDR1 as SEHNR and CDR2 as FQNEAQ (reference sequence). CDR3 DNA: TGTGCCAGCAGCCACTCGACGGGACAGGGATTTTCTGGGGCCAACGTCCTGACTTTC. Protein product: CASSHSTGQGFSGANVLTF.

V and J are TRBV6-6 and TRBJ1-1; no clear D. The CDR3 loop spans 15 amino acids. Deletions cut 5 bases from V and 3 bases from J, with 16 bases between. Germline lookup yields CDR1 MNHNY and CDR2 SVGAGI (reference sequence). The CDR3 region is CASSGSPGSHTEAFF. The CDR3 DNA follows: TGTGCCAGCAGTGGCAGCCCGGGGAGCCACACTGAAGCTTTCTTT.

This chain uses TRBV5-1 with TRBJ1-2; D is unclear. The CDR3 is made up of 13 amino acids. Per the germline V gene, CDR1 is SGHRS and CDR2 is YFSETQ. The germline V and J ends were trimmed by 0 bases and 7 bases, with 10 bases remaining between them. Here the CDR3 reads CASSLERASGYTF. In DNA, the CDR3 is TGCGCCAGCAGCTTGGAGCGGGCATCTGGCTACACCTTC. Using reference TRBV5-1 and TRBJ1-2 for the parts outside the CDR3, the full variable domain is KAGVTQTPRYLIKTRGQQVTLSCSPISGHRSVSWYQQTPGQGLQFLFEYFSETQRNKGNFPGRFSGRQFSNSRSEMNVSTLELGDSALYLCASSLERASGYTFGSGTRLTVV.

The chain is built from TRBV30 and TRBJ1-2; 10 nucleotides agree with TRBD1. The J segment lost 7 bases and the V segment lost 0 bases, leaving 5 bases of the junction unmatched. In germline, CDR1 is GTSNPN, CDR2 SVGIG (reference sequence). The CDR3 spans 14 residues. The CDR3 DNA reads TGTGCCTGGAGTGTATCCGGGACAGGGGTTGGCTACACCTTC. Encoded protein: CAWSVSGTGVGYTF.

The chain has TRBV18 and TRBJ2-1; possibly TRBD2 for D (5 bases). CDR1 is KGHSH, CDR2 LQKENI, per germline. Deletions cut 1 base from V and 2 bases from J, with 12 bases between. This CDR3 is 16 amino acids long. CDR3: CASSPRGGPAYNEQFF. DNA for the CDR3: TGTGCCAGCTCACCACGCGGCGGGCCGGCCTACAATGAGCAGTTCTTC.

The CDR3 DNA reads TGTGCCAGCTCACCAAGACTTGGGGGACTAGGGACCCAGTACTTC. Its protein product is CASSPRLGGLGTQYF. The chain couples TRBV18 to TRBJ2-5; 8 bases line up with TRBD2. V dropped 2 bases and J dropped 7; count of bases not matched to a gene: 9. The CDR3 totals 15 residues. Germline V gene data show CDR1 as KGHSH and CDR2 as LQKENI. Full variable domain (rest looked up from reference TRBV18 and TRBJ2-5): NAGVMQNPRHLVRRRGQEARLRCSPMKGHSHVYWYRQLPEEGLKFMVYLQKENIIDESGMPKERFSAEFPKEGPSILRIQQVVRGDSAAYFCASSPRLGGLGTQYFGPGTRLLVL.

The chain carries TRBV15 and TRBJ1-1; weak D call: TRBD1 (6 bases). Between the trimmed V and J ends, which lost 8 bases and 1 base, there was a span of 17 bases. The CDR3 has 15 amino acids. Looked up from germline, CDR1 is LNHNV and CDR2 is YYDKDF (reference sequence). CDR3 sequence: CATEPYREGNTEAFF. DNA of the CDR3: TGTGCCACCGAACCTTACAGGGAAGGGAACACTGAAGCTTTCTTT.

The chain couples TRBV30 to TRBJ2-7; TRBD1 aligns across 7 bases. Germline lookup yields CDR1 GTSNPN and CDR2 SVGIG (reference sequence). J was trimmed by 2 bases and V by 4 bases; bases with no gene match: 11. The CDR3 is 15 residues long. The CDR3 here is CAWNEMTGITYEQYF. The DNA of the CDR3 is TGTGCCTGGAATGAAATGACAGGGATAACCTACGAGCAGTACTTC.

The chain couples TRBV18 to TRBJ2-5; perhaps TRBD2 as D (5 bases). Trimming pared 3 bases from V and 2 bases from J, leaving 10 bases between. The CDR3 is made up of 14 amino acids. Germline CDR1 KGHSH, CDR2 LQKENI. DNA for the CDR3: TGTGCCAGCTCACCCGCGGGTAGACAAGAGACCCAGTACTTC. It yields the protein CASSPAGRQETQYF.

The CDR3 DNA reads TGTGCCAGCATTGGTCCGGGAGTACACGAGCAGTACTTC. Its protein is CASIGPGVHEQYF. The genes are TRBV2 and TRBJ2-7; D is possibly TRBD2 (6 bases). This CDR3 spans 13 amino acids. The V end lost 7 bases, the J end lost 5 bases, and 15 bases lay between the germline ends. CDR1 and CDR2 (germline): SNHLY, FYNNEI.

The chain's CDR3 is CASSSLPGLGTYEQYF. For the CDR3, the DNA is TGCGCCAGCAGCAGCTTACCGGGACTAGGAACCTACGAGCAGTACTTC. This chain joins TRBV5-1 and TRBJ2-7; 8 bases match TRBD2. Germline V lookup: CDR1 SGHRS, CDR2 YFSETQ. This CDR3 comprises 16 residues. The ends lost 4 bases at V and 2 bases at J; junction bases unmatched: 11.